These 8 T cell receptor beta chains came from one sample sequenced in a study of Graves' ophthalmopathy and Graves' hyperthyroidism. Amplifying from RNA transcripts, the study obtained TCR beta CDR3 regions. HTBI primers were used in a first-round RT-PCR, which preceded a second-round multiplex PCR. MiXCR was run by TCRdb on the multiplex PCR reads, yielding one entry per CDR3 protein. The sample shows hundreds of thousands of distinct CDR3 sequences, 20% to 25% of them seen only once. The sequenced material came from peripheral blood. Source of these receptors: a woman aged 18-35 years with stable Graves' hyperthyroidism. Some clones in this sample may be carry-over from other donors' samples.

This clonotype was picked up many times. V is TRBV20-1 and J is TRBJ1-5; D possibly corresponds to TRBD1 (6 bases). Germline CDR1 reads DFQATT; CDR2 reads SNEGSKA (reference sequence). V was shortened by 3 bases and J by 2 bases, with 14 bases between the two germline ends. The CDR3 is 15 amino acids. In DNA form, the CDR3 reads TGCAGTGCTAGTTGGGGGGGGCGTGGCAATCAGCCCCAGCATTTT. This sequence encodes CSASWGGRGNQPQHF.

This clonotype was picked up many times. The chain carries TRBV4-2 and TRBJ2-5; D unresolved. The CDR3 has 13 residues. From germline, CDR1 is LGHNA and CDR2 YNFKEQ. V was shortened by 0 bases and J by 4 bases, with 6 bases between the two germline ends. This CDR3 is CASSQESVETQYF. Here the CDR3 DNA reads TGTGCCAGCAGCCAAGAGAGTGTAGAGACCCAGTACTTC.

The V gene is TRBV5-6, the J gene TRBJ1-6, with TRBD1 matching 7 bases. The V gene's germline CDR1 is SGHDT and CDR2 YYEEEE. The CDR3 loop spans 15 amino acids. The V gene end was trimmed by 5 bases and the J gene end by 7 bases; junction bases not matched to a gene: 9. CDR3 in DNA: TGTGCCAGCAGTCGGACGGGGACAGTCAATTCACCCCTCCACTTT. Translating it yields CASSRTGTVNSPLHF.

This chain uses TRBV11-3 with TRBJ1-2; D perhaps matches TRBD1 (6 bases). V lost 5 bases to trimming and J lost 6 bases, with 13 bases between them. Germline CDR1 reads SGHNT; CDR2 reads YENEEA. This CDR3 has 13 residues. The CDR3 reads CASSPLQGHGYTF. CDR3 nucleotides: TGTGCCAGCAGCCCCCTACAGGGTCATGGCTACACCTTC.

Comment on this clonotype: A much larger clone lies one base from this, so it may be a read error. Because it lacks the conserved phenylalanine or tryptophan at the end, this CDR3 is likely a read error. The chain links TRBV2 to TRBJ1-5; 8 bases align to TRBD1. Per the germline V gene, CDR1 is SNHLY and CDR2 is FYNNEI. The V segment lost 4 bases and the J segment 4 bases; nucleotides outside the gene matches: 24. The CDR3 length is 21 residues. This chain's CDR3 is CASSVIFGTWAGQEKNQPQHV. Here the CDR3 DNA reads TGTGCCAGCAGTGTGATTTTCGGGACGTGGGCGGGACAGGAAAAGAATCAGCCCCAGCATGTT.

The chain employs TRBV20-1 and TRBJ2-7; 7 positions agree with TRBD1. The germline V gene encodes CDR1 DFQATT and CDR2 SNEGSKA (reference sequence). J was trimmed by 3 bases and V by 6 bases; bases with no gene match: 8. The CDR3 runs 13 residues. The CDR3 DNA reads as TGCAGTGCCGGGAAAACAGGGGTCTACGAGCAGTACTTC. Its translation is CSAGKTGVYEQYF.

This clonotype has more than one count but fewer than ten. This chain connects TRBV12-3 or TRBV12-4 to TRBJ2-5, with 9 bases that match TRBD2. This CDR3 has 16 amino acids. V was pared by 6 bases and J by 5 bases, with 13 bases of the junction left unmatched. CDR3 in amino acids: CASRPVGTSRSETQYF. The CDR3 DNA reads TGTGCCAGCAGACCCGTTGGGACTAGCCGCTCGGAGACCCAGTACTTC.

This clonotype has a count of ten or more. V is TRBV29-1 and J is TRBJ1-5; no definite D call. Deletions cut 4 bases from V and 4 bases from J, with 11 bases between. From germline, CDR1 is SQVTM and CDR2 ANQGSEA. The CDR3 runs 13 residues. CDR3 nucleotide sequence: TGCAGCGTTGGGGATTTCGCTAATCAGCCCCAGCATTTT. Residues: CSVGDFANQPQHF.